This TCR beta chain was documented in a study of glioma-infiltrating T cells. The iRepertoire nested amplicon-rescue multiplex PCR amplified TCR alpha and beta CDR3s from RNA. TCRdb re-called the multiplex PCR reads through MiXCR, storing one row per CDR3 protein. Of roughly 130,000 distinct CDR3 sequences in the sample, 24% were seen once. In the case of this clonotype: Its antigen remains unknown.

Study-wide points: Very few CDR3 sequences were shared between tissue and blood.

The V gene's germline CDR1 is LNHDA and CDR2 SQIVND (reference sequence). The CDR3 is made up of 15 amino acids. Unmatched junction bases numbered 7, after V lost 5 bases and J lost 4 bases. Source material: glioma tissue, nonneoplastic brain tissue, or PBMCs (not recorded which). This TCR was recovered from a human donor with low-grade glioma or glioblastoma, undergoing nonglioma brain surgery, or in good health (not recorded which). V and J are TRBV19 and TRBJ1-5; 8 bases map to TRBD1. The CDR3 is CASSVTGGRNQPQHF. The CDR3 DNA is TGTGCCAGTAGTGTTACAGGGGGTCGGAATCAGCCCCAGCATTTT.